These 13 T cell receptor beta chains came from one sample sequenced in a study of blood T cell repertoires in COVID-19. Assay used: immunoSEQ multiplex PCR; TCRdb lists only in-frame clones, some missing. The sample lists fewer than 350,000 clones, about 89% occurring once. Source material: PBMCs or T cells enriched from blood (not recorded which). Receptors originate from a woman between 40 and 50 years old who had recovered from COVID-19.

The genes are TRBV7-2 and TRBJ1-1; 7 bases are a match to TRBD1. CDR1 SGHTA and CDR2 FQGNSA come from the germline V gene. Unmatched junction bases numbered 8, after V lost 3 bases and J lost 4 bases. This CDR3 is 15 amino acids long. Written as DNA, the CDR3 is TGTGCCAGCAGCTTTGTCACAGGGGCCGGCACTGAAGCTTTCTTT. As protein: CASSFVTGAGTEAFF. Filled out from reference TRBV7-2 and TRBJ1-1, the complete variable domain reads GAGVSQSPSNKVTEKGKDVELRCDPISGHTALYWYRQSLGQGLEFLIYFQGNSAPDKSGLPSDRFSAERTGGSVSTLTIQRTQQEDSAVYLCASSFVTGAGTEAFFGQGTRLTVV.

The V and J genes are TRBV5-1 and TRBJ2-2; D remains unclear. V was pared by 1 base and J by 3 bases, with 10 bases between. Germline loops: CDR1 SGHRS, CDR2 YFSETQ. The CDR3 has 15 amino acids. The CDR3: CASSLLPGDTGELFF. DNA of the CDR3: TGCGCCAGCAGCTTGCTCCCAGGCGACACCGGGGAGCTGTTTTTT.

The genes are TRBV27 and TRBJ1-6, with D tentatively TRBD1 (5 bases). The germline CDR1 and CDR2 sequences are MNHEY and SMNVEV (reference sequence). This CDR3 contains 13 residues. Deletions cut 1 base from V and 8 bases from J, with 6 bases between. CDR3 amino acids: CASSLLGHSPLHF. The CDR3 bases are TGTGCCAGCAGTTTATTGGGGCATTCACCCCTCCACTTT.

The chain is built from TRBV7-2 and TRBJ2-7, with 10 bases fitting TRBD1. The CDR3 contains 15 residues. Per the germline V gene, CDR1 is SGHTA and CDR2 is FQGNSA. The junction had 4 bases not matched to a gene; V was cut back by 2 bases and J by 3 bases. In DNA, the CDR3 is TGTGCCAGCAGCTTACAGGGACAGGGGAACTACGAGCAGTACTTC. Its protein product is CASSLQGQGNYEQYF. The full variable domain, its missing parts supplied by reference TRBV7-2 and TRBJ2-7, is GAGVSQSPSNKVTEKGKDVELRCDPISGHTALYWYRQSLGQGLEFLIYFQGNSAPDKSGLPSDRFSAERTGGSVSTLTIQRTQQEDSAVYLCASSLQGQGNYEQYFGPGTRLTVT.

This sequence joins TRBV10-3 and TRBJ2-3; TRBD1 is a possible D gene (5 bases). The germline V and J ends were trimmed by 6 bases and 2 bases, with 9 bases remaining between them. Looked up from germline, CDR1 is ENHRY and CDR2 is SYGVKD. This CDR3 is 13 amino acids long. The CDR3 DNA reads TGTGCCATCAGCCAGGACATCACAGATACGCAGTATTTT. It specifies CAISQDITDTQYF.

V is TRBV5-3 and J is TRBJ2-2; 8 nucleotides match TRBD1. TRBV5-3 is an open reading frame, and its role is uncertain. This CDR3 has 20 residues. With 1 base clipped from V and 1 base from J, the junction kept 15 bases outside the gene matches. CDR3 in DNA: TGTGCCAGAAGCTTGAGGGGCCGGGACAGGTTTTTCAGGAACACCGGGGAGCTGTTTTTT. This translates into CARSLRGRDRFFRNTGELFF.

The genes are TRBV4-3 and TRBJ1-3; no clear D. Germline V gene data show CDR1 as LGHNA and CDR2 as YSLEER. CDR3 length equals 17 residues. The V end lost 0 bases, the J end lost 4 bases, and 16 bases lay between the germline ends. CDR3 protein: CASSQDSFEGSGNTIYF. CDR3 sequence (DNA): TGCGCCAGCAGCCAAGATTCCTTCGAAGGGAGCGGAAACACCATATATTTT.

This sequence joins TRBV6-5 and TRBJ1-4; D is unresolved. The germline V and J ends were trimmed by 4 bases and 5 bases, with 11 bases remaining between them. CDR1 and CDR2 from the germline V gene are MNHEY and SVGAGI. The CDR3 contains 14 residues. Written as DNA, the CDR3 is TGTGCCAGCAGTTCTGGGCGGGTGAATGAAAAACTGTTTTTT. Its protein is CASSSGRVNEKLFF.

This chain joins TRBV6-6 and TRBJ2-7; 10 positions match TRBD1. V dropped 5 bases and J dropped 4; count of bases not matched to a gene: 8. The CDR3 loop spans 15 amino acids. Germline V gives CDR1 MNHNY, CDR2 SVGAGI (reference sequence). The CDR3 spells CASSKPGTGVYEQYF. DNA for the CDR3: TGTGCCAGCAGTAAGCCCGGGACAGGGGTTTACGAGCAGTACTTC.

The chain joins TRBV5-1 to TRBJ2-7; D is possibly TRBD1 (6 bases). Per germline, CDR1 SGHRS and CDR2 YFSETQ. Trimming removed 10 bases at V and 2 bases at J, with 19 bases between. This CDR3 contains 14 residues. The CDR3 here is CAGSEMGAAYEQYF. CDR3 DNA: TGCGCCGGGTCGGAGATGGGGGCCGCCTACGAGCAGTACTTC.

The CDR3 here is CASSLGTAPNEKLFF. CDR3 DNA: TGCGCCAGCAGCTTGGGGACAGCGCCTAATGAAAAACTGTTTTTT. V usage is TRBV5-1 and J usage is TRBJ1-4, with D possibly TRBD1 on 6 matching bases. CDR3 size: 15 residues. Germline CDR1 is SGHRS and CDR2 is YFSETQ. V gave up 0 bases and J gave up 3 bases, with 9 bases separating them.

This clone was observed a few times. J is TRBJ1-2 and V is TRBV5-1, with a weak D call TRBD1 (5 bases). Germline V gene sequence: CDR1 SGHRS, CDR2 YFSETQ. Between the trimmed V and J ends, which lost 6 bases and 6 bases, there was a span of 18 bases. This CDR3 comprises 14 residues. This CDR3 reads CASTFGGTLDGYTF. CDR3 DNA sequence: TGCGCCAGCACCTTTGGGGGGACTTTAGATGGCTACACCTTC.

The CDR3 sequence is CASSVVERTGGSYGYTF. CDR3 nucleotide sequence: TGTGCCAGCAGTGTAGTCGAGCGGACAGGGGGAAGCTATGGCTACACCTTC. V and J are TRBV6-1 and TRBJ1-2; TRBD1 matches at 10 bases. The CDR3 runs to 17 residues. The germline V gene encodes CDR1 MNHNS and CDR2 SASEGT. V lost 4 bases to trimming and J lost 4 bases; unmatched junction nucleotides: 12.